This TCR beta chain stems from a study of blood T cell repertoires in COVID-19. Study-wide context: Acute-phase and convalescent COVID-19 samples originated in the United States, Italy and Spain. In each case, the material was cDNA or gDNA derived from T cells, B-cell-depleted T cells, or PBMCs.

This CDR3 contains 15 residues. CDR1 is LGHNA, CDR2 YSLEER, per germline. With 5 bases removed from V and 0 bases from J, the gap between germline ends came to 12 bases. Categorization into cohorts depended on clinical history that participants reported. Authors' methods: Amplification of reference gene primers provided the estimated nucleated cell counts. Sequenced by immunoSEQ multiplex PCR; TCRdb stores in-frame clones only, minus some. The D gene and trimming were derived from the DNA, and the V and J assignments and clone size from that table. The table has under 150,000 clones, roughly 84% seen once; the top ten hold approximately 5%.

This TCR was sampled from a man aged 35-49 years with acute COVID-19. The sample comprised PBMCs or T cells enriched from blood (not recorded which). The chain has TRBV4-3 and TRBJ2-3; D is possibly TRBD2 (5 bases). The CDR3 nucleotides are TGCGCCAGCAGCTTGAGGGAGCAGAGCACAGATACGCAGTATTTT. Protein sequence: CASSLREQSTDTQYF.